Shown below are 16 T cell receptor beta chains from a single sample sequenced in a study of T cells in Graves' hyperthyroidism and ophthalmopathy. RNA transcripts yielded amplified TCR beta CDR3 regions. The TCR CDR3 first-round RT-PCR relied on the HTBI primer set. TCRdb reprocessed the multiplex PCR reads via MiXCR and lists one record per CDR3 protein. The sample lists over 150,000 distinct CDR3 sequences, around 17% occurring once. The sample consisted of blood. The receptor set was obtained from a woman aged 50 to 65 with Graves' hyperthyroidism.

This clonotype was recorded many times. V is TRBV27 and J is TRBJ2-7; 12 bases fit TRBD2. This CDR3 region has 16 residues. Trimming removed 3 bases from V and 3 bases from J; junction bases left unmatched: 6. Per germline, CDR1 MNHEY and CDR2 SMNVEV (reference sequence). CDR3 sequence: CASSLGSTSGSYEQYF. For the CDR3, the DNA is TGTGCCAGCAGTTTGGGATCGACTAGCGGGAGCTACGAGCAGTACTTC.

Ten or more counts support this clonotype. The chain recombines TRBV27 with TRBJ2-7, with 7 bases matching TRBD1. The CDR3 runs 14 residues. The V gene end was trimmed by 5 bases and the J gene end by 4 bases; junction bases not matched to a gene: 8. Germline V lookup: CDR1 MNHEY, CDR2 SMNVEV (reference sequence). In nucleotides, the CDR3 is TGTGCCAGCAGTCCCCGGGACAGACTATACGAGCAGTACTTC. Protein: CASSPRDRLYEQYF.

Many counts were recorded for this clonotype. The chain recombines TRBV30 with TRBJ2-7; D might be TRBD2 (6 bases). V was shortened by 4 bases and J by 3 bases, with 7 bases between the two germline ends. CDR1 and CDR2 from the germline V gene are GTSNPN and SVGIG (reference sequence). This CDR3 has 11 residues. CDR3 coding DNA: TGTGCCTGGAAGGAGGGCTACGAGCAGTACTTC. As protein: CAWKEGYEQYF.

This clonotype turned up a few times. The CDR3, as DNA: TGTGCCAGCAGTTTAGGTACAGGGAAGGAAAAGAACACTGAAGCTTTCTTT. It encodes CASSLGTGKEKNTEAFF. The rearrangement links TRBV28 to TRBJ1-1, with a tentative D call TRBD1 (6 bases). CDR3 size: 17 residues. Germline V gene data show CDR1 as MDHEN and CDR2 as SYDVKM. With 2 bases removed from V and 1 base from J, the gap between germline ends came to 17 bases.

The chain recombines TRBV6-1 with TRBJ2-1, with a weak D call TRBD2 (6 bases). V was pared by 6 bases and J by 7 bases, with 19 bases between. CDR1 and CDR2 from the germline V gene are MNHNS and SASEGT. There are 15 residues in the CDR3. CDR3 DNA: TGTGCCAGCAGAATTAGCGGTCCACCCGGTAATGAGCAGTTCTTC. Protein: CASRISGPPGNEQFF.

This clonotype was observed many times. This chain joins TRBV11-3 and TRBJ2-3; 11 nucleotides match TRBD2. In germline, CDR1 is SGHNT, CDR2 YENEEA. The CDR3 is 16 residues long. After removal of 5 bases from V and 2 bases from J, the junction contained 6 bases not matched to a gene. CDR3 loop: CASSPRLAGPTDTQYF. The CDR3 DNA is TGTGCCAGCAGCCCCAGACTAGCGGGACCCACAGATACGCAGTATTTT.

A few counts support this clonotype. An end of the junction differs from the germline gene, which may be a read error. CDR3 amino acids: CATGETGNTDTQYF. The CDR3 DNA reads TGTGCCACCGGTGAGACAGGGAACACAGATACGCAGTATTTT. The V gene is TRBV24-1, the J gene TRBJ2-3; 7 nucleotides align to TRBD1. Germline lookup yields CDR1 KGHDR and CDR2 SFDVKD. The CDR3 is made up of 14 amino acids.

V is TRBV4-2 and J is TRBJ2-7; D gene ambiguous. V was clipped by 0 bases and J by 0 bases, with 9 bases between them. From germline, CDR1 is LGHNA and CDR2 YNFKEQ. The CDR3 extends over 15 amino acids. CDR3: CASSQEGHFSYEQYF. The CDR3 nucleotides are TGTGCCAGCAGCCAAGAGGGCCACTTCTCCTACGAGCAGTACTTC.

As concerns this clonotype: Compared with germline, one end of the junction differs, possibly owing to a read error. This rearrangement joins TRBV7-7 to TRBJ2-1; tentative D call: TRBD1 (6 bases). CDR3 length: 16 amino acids. Germline CDR1 SSHAT, CDR2 FNYEAQ (reference sequence). The CDR3 DNA sequence: TGTGCTAGCAGCTTGGGGTACAGGGATGCCTACAATGAGCAGTTCTTC. Its translation: CASSLGYRDAYNEQFF.

This clonotype was detected ten times or more. J is TRBJ2-3 and V is TRBV25-1; D unclear. The CDR3 consists of 15 residues. Per germline, CDR1 MGHDK and CDR2 SYGVNS. The V and J ends lost 2 bases and 1 base respectively, with 10 bases between them. The CDR3 loop is CASSEREWGTDTQYF. In nucleotides, the CDR3 is TGTGCCAGCAGTGAACGAGAATGGGGCACAGATACGCAGTATTTT.

This clonotype was seen repeatedly, ten times or more. The chain couples TRBV28 to TRBJ2-7; 12 bases agree with TRBD2. The CDR3 totals 14 residues. V was clipped by 6 bases and J by 7 bases; unmatched bases: 7. Per the germline V gene, CDR1 is MDHEN and CDR2 is SYDVKM. CDR3 DNA sequence: TGTGCCAGCAGAGAGGGACTAGCGGGTGGGGAGCAGTACTTC. It translates to CASREGLAGGEQYF.

CDR3 nucleotides: TGTGCCAGCAGCTTAGGCCAGGTCCGGGACAGGAGACAGGACTATGGCTACACCTTC. It codes for CASSLGQVRDRRQDYGYTF. This rearrangement joins TRBV7-9 to TRBJ1-2, with 8 positions matching TRBD1. The V gene end was trimmed by 1 base and the J gene end by 3 bases; junction bases not matched to a gene: 16. The CDR3 is made up of 19 amino acids. CDR1 and CDR2 (germline): SEHNR, FQNEAQ (reference sequence).

This chain uses TRBV6-1 with TRBJ2-3, with TRBD1 matching over 7 bases. The CDR3 sequence is 13 residues long. The germline gives CDR1 MNHNS, CDR2 SASEGT. The V segment lost 3 bases and the J segment 4 bases; nucleotides outside the gene matches: 1. The CDR3 is CASSDGTADTQYF. CDR3 coding DNA: TGTGCCAGCAGTGACGGGACAGCAGATACGCAGTATTTT.

The genes are TRBV12-3 or TRBV12-4 and TRBJ2-1, with D tentatively TRBD1 (5 bases). Deletions cut 5 bases from V and 9 bases from J, with 23 bases between. This CDR3 is 16 amino acids long. The CDR3 sequence: CASSPRKGSALSEQFF. The CDR3 nucleotides are TGTGCCAGCAGTCCCCGAAAGGGGTCGGCGCTAAGTGAGCAGTTCTTC.

Comment on this clonotype: This may be a read error: a much more frequent sequence differs by one nucleotide. The V call is TRBV3-1, the J call TRBJ1-5; no clear D. There are 14 residues in the CDR3. Germline loops: CDR1 LGHDT, CDR2 YNNKEL (reference sequence). Written as DNA, the CDR3 is TGTGCCAGCAGCCAAGATACGGGAAATCAGCCCCGGCATTTT. Protein product: CASSQDTGNQPRHF.

This clonotype was recorded many times. In DNA, the CDR3 is TGTGCCAGCAGAAGTACAGGGGGCTGGCAGCCCCAGCATTTT. It is translated as CASRSTGGWQPQHF. The V call is TRBV2, the J call TRBJ1-5; 9 nucleotides align to TRBD1. CDR3 length: 14 amino acids. Germline loops: CDR1 SNHLY, CDR2 FYNNEI. V lost 6 bases, J lost 7 bases, and 7 bases stayed unmatched.